This record covers a single T cell receptor beta chain. Its antigen is not known. Among the 90 to 150 subjects of the validation cohort, separate from the 666-subject first cohort, were the donors. Measured with immunoSEQ multiplex PCR; TCRdb has only the in-frame clones, and not every one. The table has 350,000 or so clones, roughly 88% seen once; the top ten hold approximately 0.84%. The data originate from a study of cytomegalovirus exposure and HLA in healthy donors. Turning to the study itself: It was reported in a later analysis that the approximately 110 validation repertoires used the same platform as the approximately 600 first-cohort repertoires. General study points: In vitro data verified a few CMV-associated chains as specific for CMV antigens.

Germline V gene sequence: CDR1 SGHKS, CDR2 YYEKEE (reference sequence). The CDR3 has 14 amino acids. Trimming took 3 bases from V and 3 from J, leaving 13 bases between them. The V gene is TRBV5-5, the J gene TRBJ2-7; tentative D call: TRBD2 (6 bases). The receptor's source is a woman between 18 and 29 years old in good health and CMV-seronegative. Sequences were obtained from PBMCs. The CDR3 here is CASSSGTLLYEQYF. In DNA form, the CDR3 reads TGTGCCAGCAGCTCCGGGACTCTGCTCTACGAGCAGTACTTC.